This T cell receptor (beta chain) was captured by sequencing in a study of T cell responses to AZD1222 COVID-19 vaccine. V lost 3 bases and J lost 3, with 12 bases in between. Per the germline V gene, CDR1 is LNHDA and CDR2 is SQIVND (reference sequence). This CDR3 has 15 amino acids. Sequencing used immunoSEQ multiplex PCR; TCRdb keeps in-frame clones, though not all of them. The table shows roughly 200,000 clones, with 85% to 95% occurring only once. This clonotype was obtained from an adult who received the MenACWY meningococcal vaccine as a control. The rearrangement joins TRBV19 to TRBJ1-3; D remains ambiguous. Sequenced material: peripheral blood, taken 28 days after the second dose of the MenACWY control vaccine. CDR3 region: CASSIDAESGNTIYF. CDR3 nucleotide sequence: TGTGCCAGTAGTATTGACGCGGAAAGTGGAAACACCATATATTTT.